The sequence of this TCR beta chain was determined in a study of beta chain features in type 1 diabetes. Study summary: Cell yields, gender and age were similar in healthy donors and patients. Overall study results and limits: For Type 1 diabetes patients, all four CD4+ subsets carried TCRB CDR3s that were moderately but significantly shorter. Among patients, naive, central memory and Treg TCRB repertoires appeared more similar than among healthy donors.

Per the germline V gene, CDR1 is SGHTA and CDR2 is FQGTGA. This CDR3 is 15 amino acids long. The V and J ends lost 6 bases and 5 bases, in that order; junction bases with no gene match: 5. The study reverse transcribed the entire isolated RNA, so it sequenced expressed TCRB transcripts. Clones were read by immunoSEQ multiplex PCR, and TCRdb kept only the in-frame ones, dropping some. The sample lists some 48,000 clones, around 45% seen once, with 0.1% to 0.15% in the top ten. This clone turned up a few times. Its antigen is still unknown. The chain links TRBV7-3 to TRBJ2-2; TRBD2 matches at 11 bases. The clonotype originates from a man aged 25-45 years with type 1 diabetes. Sequencing input: stem cell memory CD4+ T cells from blood. In DNA form, the CDR3 reads TGTGCCAGCAGGCAGGGACTAGCGGCTACCGGGGAGCTGTTTTTT. It is translated as CASRQGLAATGELFF.